What follows are 4 T cell receptor beta chains derived from one specimen sequenced in a study of shared clonotypes between healthy human individuals. Assay: immunoSEQ multiplex PCR; the TCRdb copy retains only in-frame clones and omits some. The sample comprises over 1.5 million clones, 98% of which are singletons, and 0.4% to 0.55% rests with the top ten. Sequenced material: naive CD4+ T cells sorted from blood. Subset indicated: CD45RA+ positively selected. The receptors derive from a man aged 30 to 39 in good health.

This chain uses TRBV11-1 with TRBJ2-7; 10 positions match TRBD2. The CDR3 runs to 16 residues. Looked up from germline, CDR1 is SGHAT and CDR2 is FQDESV (reference sequence). Trimming at V came to 5 bases and at J to 9 bases, leaving 16 bases not matched to a gene. CDR3 nucleotides: TGTGCCAGCAGCCCCTGGACTAGCGGCCTACAGGGAGGGCAGTACTTC. It codes for CASSPWTSGLQGGQYF. Drawing the rest from reference TRBV11-1 and TRBJ2-7, the complete variable domain is EAEVAQSPRYKITEKSQAVAFWCDPISGHATLYWYRQILGQGPELLVQFQDESVVDDSQLPKDRFSAERLKGVDSTLKIQPAELGDSAMYLCASSPWTSGLQGGQYFGPGTRLTVT.

The V and J genes are TRBV18 and TRBJ1-1; no clear D gene. This CDR3 spans 14 amino acids. V lost 3 bases, J lost 1 base, and 9 bases lay in between. Germline-derived CDR1 and CDR2 are KGHSH and LQKENI. The CDR3 DNA follows: TGTGCCAGCTCACCCGGGGAGGGGAACACTGAAGCTTTCTTT. Translating it yields CASSPGEGNTEAFF.

This chain joins TRBV27 and TRBJ2-4; weak D call: TRBD2 (6 bases). This CDR3 region has 15 residues. The germline V gene encodes CDR1 MNHEY and CDR2 SMNVEV (reference sequence). V lost 6 bases and J lost 9, with 21 bases in between. The CDR3 DNA sequence: TGTGCCAGCAGCCTATCCTTCGGGGGAGGCTCCATTCAGTACTTC. This translates into CASSLSFGGGSIQYF.

In its sample, this clone was seen once. The J gene is TRBJ2-2, the V gene TRBV19; unclear D gene. Trimming removed 7 bases at V and 0 bases at J, with 12 bases between. Germline V gene lookup returns CDR1 LNHDA and CDR2 SQIVND (reference sequence). This CDR3 has 15 residues. The CDR3 nucleotides read TGTGCCAGTAAGACCCACCCCGCGAACACCGGGGAGCTGTTTTTT. Translated, it gives CASKTHPANTGELFF. The complete variable domain, with remaining parts taken from reference TRBV19 and TRBJ2-2, reads DGGITQSPKYLFRKEGQNVTLSCEQNLNHDAMYWYRQDPGQGLRLIYYSQIVNDFQKGDIAEGYSVSREKKESFPLTVTSAQKNPTAFYLCASKTHPANTGELFFGEGSRLTVL.